Shown below are 20 T cell receptor beta chains from a single sample sequenced in a study of T cell responses to AZD1222 COVID-19 vaccine. Sequencing used immunoSEQ multiplex PCR; TCRdb keeps in-frame clones, though not all of them. The sample records approximately 82,000 clones, roughly nine tenths being singletons. Sequencing was performed on peripheral blood, taken on day 0 of AZD1222 vaccination. These receptors originate from an adult in good health.

The chain combines TRBV7-9 with TRBJ1-2, with no clear D. Trimming cost V 5 bases and J 11 bases, with 3 bases left between them. Germline-derived CDR1 and CDR2 are SEHNR and FQNEAQ (reference sequence). The CDR3 length is 8 residues. The CDR3 loop is CASSRYTF. The CDR3 nucleotides are TGTGCCAGCAGCCGATACACCTTC.

The chain carries TRBV27 and TRBJ1-6, with 7 bases matching TRBD1. CDR3 size: 15 residues. Germline V gives CDR1 MNHEY, CDR2 SMNVEV (reference sequence). Trimming cost V 5 bases and J 0 bases; bases outside gene matches: 1. The CDR3 protein is CASSRDSSYNSPLHF. The CDR3 coding sequence is TGTGCCAGCAGTAGGGACAGCTCCTATAATTCACCCCTCCACTTT.

The rearrangement links TRBV7-2 to TRBJ2-6; TRBD1 agrees at 11 bases. The CDR3 consists of 17 residues. With 4 bases clipped from V and 0 bases from J, the junction kept 2 bases outside the gene matches. The V gene's germline CDR1 is SGHTA and CDR2 FQGNSA. The CDR3 nucleotides are TGTGCCAGCAGCTCGGGACAGGGGGTCTCTGGGGCCAACGTCCTGACTTTC. This codes for CASSSGQGVSGANVLTF.

V and J are TRBV7-8 and TRBJ1-2, with TRBD1 matching over 7 bases. Germline loops: CDR1 SGHVS, CDR2 FQNEAQ. This CDR3 has 13 amino acids. Germline trimming cut 2 bases from V and 3 bases from J; bases unmatched to any gene: 0. The CDR3 here is CASSLTGDYGYTF. In nucleotides, the CDR3 is TGTGCCAGCAGCTTAACAGGGGACTATGGCTACACCTTC.

The V gene is TRBV7-2, the J gene TRBJ1-3, with D unclear. Trimming left V 5 bases short and J 9 bases short, with 17 bases between. The CDR3 totals 14 residues. The germline V gene encodes CDR1 SGHTA and CDR2 FQGNSA. The CDR3 protein is CASSPGGGFGTIYF. The CDR3 bases are TGTGCCAGCAGCCCCGGAGGAGGGTTCGGCACCATATATTTT. Based on the CDR3 plus reference TRBV7-2 and TRBJ1-3, the full variable domain is GAGVSQSPSNKVTEKGKDVELRCDPISGHTALYWYRQSLGQGLEFLIYFQGNSAPDKSGLPSDRFSAERTGGSVSTLTIQRTQQEDSAVYLCASSPGGGFGTIYFGEGSWLTVV.

CDR3 amino acids: CASSPRMTGYREQYF. The CDR3 DNA is TGTGCCAGCAGCCCACGGATGACAGGATATCGCGAGCAGTACTTC. The chain recombines TRBV5-6 with TRBJ2-7; a possible D gene is TRBD1 (6 bases). Trimming stripped 4 bases from V and 6 bases from J, with 20 bases between. The CDR3 length is 15 residues. CDR1 is SGHDT, CDR2 YYEEEE, per germline. The full variable domain, with the rest looked up from reference TRBV5-6 and TRBJ2-7, is DAGVTQSPTHLIKTRGQQVTLRCSPKSGHDTVSWYQQALGQGPQFIFQYYEEEERQRGNFPDRFSGHQFPNYSSELNVNALLLGDSALYLCASSPRMTGYREQYFGPGTRLTVT.

V usage is TRBV9 and J usage is TRBJ1-6; the match to TRBD1 covers 10 bases. CDR3 length equals 15 residues. Germline trimming cut 0 bases from V and 9 bases from J; bases unmatched to any gene: 3. Germline CDR1 and CDR2: SGDLS and YYNGEE. This CDR3 is CASSVDGTGASPLHF. Here the CDR3 DNA reads TGTGCCAGCAGCGTAGACGGGACAGGGGCTTCACCCCTCCACTTT.

This chain uses TRBV29-1 with TRBJ2-7, with 9 bases lining up with TRBD1. Per germline, CDR1 SQVTM and CDR2 ANQGSEA. The CDR3 has 14 residues. Losses at the gene ends were 8 bases for V and 4 bases for J; bases not matched to a gene: 12. In DNA form, the CDR3 reads TGCAGCCAACGCCGGGACAGGGCGTCGTACGAGCAGTACTTC. This gives the protein CSQRRDRASYEQYF.

Only one count was recorded for this clone. The rearrangement uses TRBV15 and TRBJ2-1; 12 bases agree with TRBD2. CDR3 length: 18 residues. Per the germline V gene, CDR1 is LNHNV and CDR2 is YYDKDF (reference sequence). Unmatched junction bases numbered 10, after V lost 0 bases and J lost 7 bases. The CDR3 sequence is CATSRDRASGGAGNEQFF. DNA for the CDR3: TGTGCCACCAGCAGAGATCGCGCTAGCGGGGGGGCGGGGAATGAGCAGTTCTTC.

This sequence joins TRBV27 and TRBJ2-3, with TRBD2 identical over 7 bases. V gave up 4 bases and J gave up 3 bases; unmatched junction bases: 7. The CDR3 length is 15 residues. Germline V gene lookup returns CDR1 MNHEY and CDR2 SMNVEV (reference sequence). The CDR3 here is CASSYSWGGTDTQYF. The DNA for the CDR3 is TGTGCCAGCAGTTACTCGTGGGGGGGTACAGATACGCAGTATTTT.

The V call is TRBV28, the J call TRBJ2-7; tentative D call: TRBD1 (5 bases). This CDR3 is 14 amino acids long. In germline, CDR1 is MDHEN, CDR2 SYDVKM. V was cut by 8 bases and J by 3 bases, with 17 bases left in between. The chain's CDR3 is CASGTTRDFYEQYF. Written as DNA, the CDR3 is TGTGCCAGCGGAACGACCAGGGATTTCTACGAGCAGTACTTC.

The chain employs TRBV19 and TRBJ2-3; 12 bases match TRBD2. The CDR3 consists of 16 residues. V shed 5 bases, J shed 5 bases, and the junction held 8 bases outside the gene matches. Germline V gene lookup returns CDR1 LNHDA and CDR2 SQIVND (reference sequence). The CDR3 protein is CASSDRLAGAGDTQYF. In DNA, the CDR3 is TGTGCCAGTAGTGATCGACTAGCGGGGGCGGGAGATACGCAGTATTTT.

This chain uses TRBV9 with TRBJ2-7; possibly TRBD1 or TRBD2 for D (5 bases each). The CDR3 sequence is 13 residues long. The V end was cut by 0 bases, the J end by 9 bases, with 13 bases between. Germline CDR1 reads SGDLS; CDR2 reads YYNGEE. CDR3 in amino acids: CASSVATWGTQYF. The CDR3 DNA is TGTGCCAGCAGCGTAGCTACGTGGGGGACGCAGTACTTC.

This clone has only one observation. The chain couples TRBV6-5 to TRBJ1-1, with D maybe TRBD1 (5 bases). CDR1 and CDR2 from the germline V gene are MNHEY and SVGAGI. The CDR3 loop spans 14 amino acids. With 2 bases removed from V and 4 bases from J, the gap between germline ends came to 11 bases. CDR3 sequence: CASSYGGESTEAFF. Written as DNA, the CDR3 is TGTGCCAGCAGTTACGGGGGAGAGAGCACTGAAGCTTTCTTT.

In regard to this clone: One end of the junction varies from germline; a read error may be responsible. V usage is TRBV6-2 or TRBV6-3 and J usage is TRBJ1-5; D gene ambiguous. CDR1 and CDR2 (germline): MNHEY, SVGEGT. The CDR3 contains 15 residues. CDR3 nucleotides: TGTGCCAGCAGTGACTCCTCGGGAGCAGGTCAGCCCCAGCATTTT. Its translation: CASSDSSGAGQPQHF.

The CDR3 reads CASSFPGTGAEEQYF. The DNA for the CDR3 is TGTGCCAGTAGTTTCCCCGGGACAGGGGCGGAAGAGCAGTACTTC. This rearrangement joins TRBV19 to TRBJ2-7; 10 nucleotides match TRBD1. The CDR3 runs to 15 residues. V shed 5 bases and J 7 bases; nucleotides not matched to a gene: 11. From germline, CDR1 is LNHDA and CDR2 SQIVND (reference sequence).

This chain connects TRBV28 to TRBJ1-2, with unresolved D. Per the germline V gene, CDR1 is MDHEN and CDR2 is SYDVKM. V lost 5 bases, J lost 5 bases, and 12 bases lay in between. This CDR3 comprises 13 residues. CDR3 amino acids: CASSPVGGYGYTF. The CDR3 nucleotides read TGTGCCAGCAGTCCCGTAGGAGGGTATGGCTACACCTTC.

This sequence joins TRBV2 and TRBJ2-7; D unresolved. This CDR3 region has 11 residues. V shed 4 bases and J shed 6 bases, with 7 bases lying between them. Germline V gene lookup returns CDR1 SNHLY and CDR2 FYNNEI. The DNA of the CDR3 is TGTGCCAGCAGTGGAAGGACCGAGCAGTACTTC. Amino acids: CASSGRTEQYF.

This chain uses TRBV5-8 with TRBJ1-6, with a tentative D call TRBD1 (6 bases). V was trimmed by 1 base and J by 4 bases, leaving 12 bases between them. The CDR3 consists of 16 residues. Germline lookup yields CDR1 SGHTS and CDR2 YDEGEE. In DNA form, the CDR3 reads TGTGCCAGCAGCTTGTTGGGGGGGCCGTATAATTCACCCCTCCACTTT. This translates into CASSLLGGPYNSPLHF.

This sequence joins TRBV1 and TRBJ2-7; the DNA was not compared with TRBD1, the D call given in the table. TRBV1 is flagged as a pseudogene. The CDR3 loop spans 13 amino acids. CDR3 nucleotides: TGCACCAGCAGCCCCTGGACAGCCCACGAGCAGTACTTC. It codes for CTSSPWTAHEQYF.